One sample yielded the 18 T cell receptor beta chains listed below, sequenced in a study of Ad26.COV2.S vaccination and SARS-CoV-2 variants. This table comes from immunoSEQ multiplex PCR, and its TCRdb copy is limited to in-frame clones, with some not included. The sample records over 400,000 clones, about nine tenths being singletons. Treatment in this sample: roughly 19 received Ad26.COV2.S at low or high dose, single or two shots; five or six received placebo; per-sample allocation not given. Sampling happened 63 days after the first vaccine or placebo injection. The input for sequencing was peripheral blood, taken in a trial of Ad26.COV2.S vaccine versus placebo. The source of these receptors is a person between 18 and 60 years old who received the Ad26.COV2.S COVID-19 vaccine or a placebo.

The chain combines TRBV30 with TRBJ2-7; maybe TRBD2 (6 bases). Trimming took off 4 bases at V and 2 bases at J, with 24 bases between the two ends. The CDR3 loop spans 17 amino acids. Germline CDR1 reads GTSNPN; CDR2 reads SVGIG (reference sequence). CDR3 sequence (DNA): TGTGCCTGGAAAGGAGGGGTGAGCGCCGGCTTCACCTACGAGCAGTACTTC. Protein product: CAWKGGVSAGFTYEQYF.

The chain carries TRBV6-2 or TRBV6-3 and TRBJ1-2; 7 positions match TRBD1. Germline V gene data show CDR1 as MNHEY and CDR2 as SVGEGT. The ends lost 6 bases at V and 4 bases at J; junction bases unmatched: 8. The CDR3 runs to 14 residues. The CDR3 DNA follows: TGTGCCAGCAGCTATACAGGGGAGGTCTATGGCTACACCTTC. Its translation is CASSYTGEVYGYTF.

CDR3 protein: CSVQSGSYEQYF. CDR3 in DNA: TGCAGCGTTCAATCAGGATCCTACGAGCAGTACTTC. The chain recombines TRBV29-1 with TRBJ2-7; D gene unclear. CDR1 is SQVTM, CDR2 ANQGSEA, per germline. V was trimmed by 5 bases and J by 1 base, leaving 9 bases between them. This CDR3 spans 12 amino acids.

This clone appeared once. The CDR3 region has the DNA TGTGCCAGCAGCGACGCGGGACGCACAGATACGCAGTATTTT. Translated, it gives CASSDAGRTDTQYF. The chain has TRBV5-6 and TRBJ2-3; tentative D call: TRBD2 (6 bases). Trimming took 4 bases from V and 1 from J, leaving 10 bases between them. The V gene's germline CDR1 is SGHDT and CDR2 YYEEEE. The CDR3 has 14 amino acids.

The CDR3 is CATSLGGGAGEQFF. The CDR3 nucleotides are TGTGCCACCAGTCTCGGCGGGGGGGCTGGGGAGCAGTTCTTC. This rearrangement joins TRBV24-1 to TRBJ2-1; 9 nucleotides match TRBD2. J lost 10 bases, V lost 6 bases, and 9 bases had no gene match. The CDR3 totals 14 residues. Germline lookup yields CDR1 KGHDR and CDR2 SFDVKD.

The J gene is TRBJ1-5, the V gene TRBV27, with 8 nucleotides matching TRBD1. This CDR3 has 13 residues. Germline-derived CDR1 and CDR2 are MNHEY and SMNVEV (reference sequence). V trimming: 6 bases; J trimming: 4 bases; junction bases outside the gene matches: 2. CDR3: CASRRTGNQPQHF. CDR3 in DNA: TGTGCCAGCAGGAGGACAGGGAATCAGCCCCAGCATTTT.

Only a few counts were recorded for this clone. The V gene is TRBV16, the J gene TRBJ1-4, with D uncertain. This CDR3 region has 15 residues. Germline-derived CDR1 and CDR2 are KGHSY and FQNENV. V lost 4 bases, J lost 1 base, and 10 bases lay in between. The CDR3 region has the DNA TGTGCCAGCAGCCGTTCAGTGGGAACTAATGAAAAACTGTTTTTT. Translated, it gives CASSRSVGTNEKLFF.

This clone appeared once. The chain couples TRBV19 to TRBJ1-2, with D perhaps TRBD1 (5 bases). CDR1 and CDR2 (germline): LNHDA, SQIVND (reference sequence). Trimming took off 5 bases at V and 5 bases at J, with 18 bases between the two ends. The CDR3 sequence is 15 residues long. The CDR3 nucleotides are TGTGCCAGTAGTTCAGACAGCTCTACCCCTTATGGCTACACCTTC. Translating it yields CASSSDSSTPYGYTF.

This chain uses TRBV28 with TRBJ1-6; the D is unclear. Germline V gene sequence: CDR1 MDHEN, CDR2 SYDVKM. The CDR3 runs to 13 residues. V shed 1 base and J shed 7 bases, with 5 bases lying between them. The CDR3 coding sequence is TGTGCCAGCAGTTTATCCCAGAATTCACCCCTCCACTTT. Translated: CASSLSQNSPLHF.

In DNA form, the CDR3 reads TGTGCCAGCAACTTCGGGACAGGCCGAGAGACCCAGTACTTC. Translation: CASNFGTGRETQYF. The V gene is TRBV21-1, the J gene TRBJ2-5; the table's TRBD1 call for D was not verified on the DNA. TRBV21-1 is listed as a pseudogene. This CDR3 comprises 14 residues.

The CDR3 DNA reads as TGTGCCAGCAGAGGAGCGGGGTTAAGCTCCTACGAGCAGTACTTC. Encoded protein: CASRGAGLSSYEQYF. The chain couples TRBV11-2 to TRBJ2-7; 7 nucleotides agree with TRBD2. V gave up 6 bases and J gave up 0 bases; unmatched junction bases: 8. Germline-derived CDR1 and CDR2 are SGHAT and FQNNGV. The CDR3 is 15 amino acids. The variable domain in full, completed from reference TRBV11-2 and TRBJ2-7, reads EAGVAQSPRYKIIEKRQSVAFWCNPISGHATLYWYQQILGQGPKLLIQFQNNGVVDDSQLPKDRFSAERLKGVDSTLKIQPAKLEDSAVYLCASRGAGLSSYEQYFGPGTRLTVT.

In this sample, this clone turned up once. The chain links TRBV4-3 to TRBJ2-2; D ambiguous. V was pared by 3 bases and J by 4 bases, with 9 bases between. This CDR3 contains 14 residues. Looked up from germline, CDR1 is LGHNA and CDR2 is YSLEER. Here the CDR3 DNA reads TGCGCCAGCAGCCAGACCAGAACCACCGGGGAGCTGTTTTTT. Amino acid sequence: CASSQTRTTGELFF.

This clone was counted once. The gene calls are TRBV18 and TRBJ1-2, with TRBD1 matching over 8 bases. V lost 2 bases to trimming and J lost 5 bases; unmatched junction nucleotides: 7. CDR1 and CDR2 (germline): KGHSH, LQKENI. This CDR3 region has 15 residues. Written as DNA, the CDR3 is TGTGCCAGCTCACCAACAGGGGGACCGGTGTATGGCTACACCTTC. Translation: CASSPTGGPVYGYTF.

This clone was picked up one time. The J gene is TRBJ1-2, the V gene TRBV14; D unresolved. Trimming pared 1 base from V and 8 bases from J, leaving 17 bases between. Germline V CDR1 and CDR2: SGHDN, FVKESK. The CDR3 consists of 15 residues. CDR3 nucleotides: TGTGCCAGCAGCCAAGCGTCCGTGAAGGGTCGAGGCTACACCTTC. Protein: CASSQASVKGRGYTF. Looking up the rest from reference TRBV14 and TRBJ1-2 gives the full variable domain: EAGVTQFPSHSVIEKGQTVTLRCDPISGHDNLYWYRRVMGKEIKFLLHFVKESKQDESGMPNNRFLAERTGGTYSTLKVQPAELEDSGVYFCASSQASVKGRGYTFGSGTRLTVV.

V usage is TRBV6-6 and J usage is TRBJ1-1; D is undetermined. With 0 bases removed from V and 1 base from J, the gap between germline ends came to 12 bases. Germline V CDR1 and CDR2: MNHNY, SVGAGI (reference sequence). The CDR3 has 16 amino acids. In nucleotides, the CDR3 is TGTGCCAGCAGTTACTCGAATTTCGGTCGGAACACTGAAGCTTTCTTT. The encoded protein is CASSYSNFGRNTEAFF.

The chain uses TRBV10-3 and TRBJ1-3, with D maybe TRBD1 (5 bases). From germline, CDR1 is ENHRY and CDR2 SYGVKD. V lost 11 bases, J lost 4 bases, and 12 bases lay in between. The CDR3 length is 12 residues. CDR3 sequence reads: CALGTAGNTIYF. CDR3 sequence (DNA): TGTGCCCTCGGGACGGCCGGAAACACCATATATTTT.

The chain employs TRBV7-6 and TRBJ2-3, with 9 bases lining up with TRBD2. The CDR3 length is 17 residues. J gave up 2 bases and V 5 bases, and 11 bases lay outside the gene matches. CDR1 is SGHVS and CDR2 is FNYEAQ in the germline V gene. The CDR3 bases are TGTGCCAGCAGCACCCCCGGGACTAGCTCCCTCACAGATACGCAGTATTTT. Translated, it gives CASSTPGTSSLTDTQYF.

V gene TRBV19 combines with J gene TRBJ2-7; 8 bases line up with TRBD1. The CDR3 is 18 amino acids. V shed 1 base, J shed 0 bases, and the junction held 11 bases outside the gene matches. Germline assignment: CDR1 LNHDA and CDR2 SQIVND (reference sequence). The CDR3 sequence: CASSIGSGGQDYSYEQYF. The CDR3 bases are TGTGCCAGTAGTATAGGAAGTGGGGGACAGGATTACTCCTACGAGCAGTACTTC.